This TCR beta chain was sequenced in a study of blood T cell repertoires in COVID-19. Study in general: Acute and convalescent COVID-19 specimens originated in the United States, Italy and Spain.

As handled by the study authors: Amplification from reference gene primers served as the basis for estimated nucleated cell counts. Sequencing used immunoSEQ multiplex PCR; TCRdb keeps in-frame clones, though not all of them. V, J and clone size are taken as reported in that table, and D and trimming were inferred from the DNA itself. Of approximately 61,000 clones in the sample, 80% to 90% were seen once. Sequenced sample: peripheral blood. The origin of this receptor is an elderly woman with active COVID-19.

As DNA, the CDR3 is TGCAGCGTTGCCGCCAGAAAGGGGCCCGCCTACGAGCAGTACTTC. Amino acids: CSVAARKGPAYEQYF. The gene calls are TRBV29-1 and TRBJ2-7; D perhaps matches TRBD1 (5 bases). The CDR3 contains 15 residues. Trimming cost V 4 bases and J 2 bases, with 18 bases left between them. CDR1 is SQVTM and CDR2 is ANQGSEA in the germline V gene.